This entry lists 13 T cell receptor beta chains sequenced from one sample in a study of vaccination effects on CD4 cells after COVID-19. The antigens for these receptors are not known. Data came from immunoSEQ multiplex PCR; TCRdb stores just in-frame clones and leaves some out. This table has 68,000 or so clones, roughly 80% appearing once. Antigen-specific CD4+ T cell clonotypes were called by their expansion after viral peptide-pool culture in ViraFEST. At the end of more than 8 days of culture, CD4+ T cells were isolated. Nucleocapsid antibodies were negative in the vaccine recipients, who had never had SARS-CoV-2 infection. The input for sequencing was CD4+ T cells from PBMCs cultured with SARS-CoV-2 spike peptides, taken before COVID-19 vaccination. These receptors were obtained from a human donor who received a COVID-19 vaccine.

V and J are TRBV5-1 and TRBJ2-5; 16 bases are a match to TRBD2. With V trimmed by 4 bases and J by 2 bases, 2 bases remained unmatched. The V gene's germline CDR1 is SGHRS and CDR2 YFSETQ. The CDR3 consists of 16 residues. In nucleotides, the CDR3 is TGCGCCAGCAGCCTGGGACTAGCGGGGGGGCAAGAGACCCAGTACTTC. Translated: CASSLGLAGGQETQYF.

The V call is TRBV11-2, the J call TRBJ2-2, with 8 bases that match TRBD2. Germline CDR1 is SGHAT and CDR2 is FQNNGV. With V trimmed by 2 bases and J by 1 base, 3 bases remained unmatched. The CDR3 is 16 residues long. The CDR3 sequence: CASSLLSGRNTGELFF. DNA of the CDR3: TGTGCCAGCAGCTTATTAAGCGGGAGGAACACCGGGGAGCTGTTTTTT.

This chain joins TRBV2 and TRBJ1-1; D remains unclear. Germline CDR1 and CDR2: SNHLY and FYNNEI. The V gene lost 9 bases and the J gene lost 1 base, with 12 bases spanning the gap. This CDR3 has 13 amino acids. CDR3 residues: CASEAGRNTEAFF. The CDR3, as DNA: TGTGCCAGTGAGGCGGGGAGGAACACTGAAGCTTTCTTT.

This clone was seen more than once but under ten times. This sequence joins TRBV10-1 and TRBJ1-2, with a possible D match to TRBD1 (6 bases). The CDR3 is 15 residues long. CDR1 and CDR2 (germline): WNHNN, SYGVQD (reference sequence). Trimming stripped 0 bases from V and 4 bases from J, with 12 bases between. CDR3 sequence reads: CASSESRGSPYGYTF. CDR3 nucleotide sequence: TGCGCCAGCAGTGAGTCCAGGGGAAGCCCCTATGGCTACACCTTC.

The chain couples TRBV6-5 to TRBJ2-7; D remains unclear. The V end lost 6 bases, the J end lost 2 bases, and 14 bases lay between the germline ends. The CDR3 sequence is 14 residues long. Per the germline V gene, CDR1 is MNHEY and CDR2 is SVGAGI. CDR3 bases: TGTGCCAGCAGCCCCCGGGCCGGAACCTACGAGCAGTACGTC. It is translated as CASSPRAGTYEQYV.

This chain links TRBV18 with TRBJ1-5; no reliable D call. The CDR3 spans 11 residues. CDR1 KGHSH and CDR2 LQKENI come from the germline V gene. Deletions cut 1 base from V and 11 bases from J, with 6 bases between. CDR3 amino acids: CASSPRVSQHF. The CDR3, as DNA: TGTGCCAGCTCACCACGAGTGTCCCAGCATTTT.

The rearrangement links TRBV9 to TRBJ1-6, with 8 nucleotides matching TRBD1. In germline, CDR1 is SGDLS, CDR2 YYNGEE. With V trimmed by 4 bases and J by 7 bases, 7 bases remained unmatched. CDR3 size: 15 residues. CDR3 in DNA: TGTGCCAGCAGCAGCCGGGACAGGACGAATTCACCCCTCCACTTT. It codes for CASSSRDRTNSPLHF.

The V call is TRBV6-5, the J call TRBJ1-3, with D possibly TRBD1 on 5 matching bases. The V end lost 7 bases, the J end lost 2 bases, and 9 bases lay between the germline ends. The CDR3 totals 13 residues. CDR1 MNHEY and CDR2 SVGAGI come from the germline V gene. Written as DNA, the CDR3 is TGTGCCAGCAAAACGGGGGCTGGAAACACCATATATTTT. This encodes CASKTGAGNTIYF.

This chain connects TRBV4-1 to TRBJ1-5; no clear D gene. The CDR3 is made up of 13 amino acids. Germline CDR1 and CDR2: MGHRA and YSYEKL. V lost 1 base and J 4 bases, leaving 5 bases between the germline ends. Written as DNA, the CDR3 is TGCGCCAGCAGCCAAGCGCCTAATCAGCCCCAGCATTTT. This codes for CASSQAPNQPQHF.

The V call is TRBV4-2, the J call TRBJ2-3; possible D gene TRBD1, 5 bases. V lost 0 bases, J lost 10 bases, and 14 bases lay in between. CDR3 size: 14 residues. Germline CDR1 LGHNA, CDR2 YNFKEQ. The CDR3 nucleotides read TGTGCCAGCAGCCAAGAACGCCAGGGTAGGGCGCAGTATTTT. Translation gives CASSQERQGRAQYF.

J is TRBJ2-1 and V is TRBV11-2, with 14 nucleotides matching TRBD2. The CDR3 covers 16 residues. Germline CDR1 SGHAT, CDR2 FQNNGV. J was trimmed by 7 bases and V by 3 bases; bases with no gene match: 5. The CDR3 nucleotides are TGTGCCAGCAGCTTTCGACTAGCGGGGGGGCCGAATGAGCAGTTCTTC. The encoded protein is CASSFRLAGGPNEQFF.

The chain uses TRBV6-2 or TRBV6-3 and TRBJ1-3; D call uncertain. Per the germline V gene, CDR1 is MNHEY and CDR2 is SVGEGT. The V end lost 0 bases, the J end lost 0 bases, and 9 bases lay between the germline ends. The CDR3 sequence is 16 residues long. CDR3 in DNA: TGTGCCAGCAGTTACTCGTACGGGATCTCTGGAAACACCATATATTTT. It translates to CASSYSYGISGNTIYF.

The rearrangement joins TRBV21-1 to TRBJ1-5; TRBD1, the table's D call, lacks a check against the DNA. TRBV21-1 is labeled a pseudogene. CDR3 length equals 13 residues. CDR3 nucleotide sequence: TGTGCCAGCAGCTCAGGGTTCGGGCAGCCCCAGCATTTT. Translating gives CASSSGFGQPQHF.